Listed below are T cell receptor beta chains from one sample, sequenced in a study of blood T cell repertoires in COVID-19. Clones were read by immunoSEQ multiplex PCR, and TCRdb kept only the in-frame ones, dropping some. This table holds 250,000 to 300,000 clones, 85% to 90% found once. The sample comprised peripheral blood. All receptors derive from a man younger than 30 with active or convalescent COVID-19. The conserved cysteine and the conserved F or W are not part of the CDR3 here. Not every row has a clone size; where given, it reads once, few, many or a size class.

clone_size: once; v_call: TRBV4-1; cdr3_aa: ASSQVEGASTEAF
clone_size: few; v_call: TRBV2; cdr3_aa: ASSVRRQSEAF
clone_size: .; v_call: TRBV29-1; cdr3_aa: SVDFTSGGYNEQF
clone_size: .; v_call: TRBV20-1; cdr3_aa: SARSNYEQY
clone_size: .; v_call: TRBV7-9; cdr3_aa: ASSFLFPGGELF
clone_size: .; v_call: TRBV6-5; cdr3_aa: ASSYSREGGQPQH
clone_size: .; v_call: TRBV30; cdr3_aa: AWSVGRERTDTQY
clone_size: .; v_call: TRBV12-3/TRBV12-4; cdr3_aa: ASTTQGNQPQH
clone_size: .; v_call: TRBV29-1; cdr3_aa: SALSTGSSYEQY
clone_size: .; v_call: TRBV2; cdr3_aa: ASSSSWANVLT
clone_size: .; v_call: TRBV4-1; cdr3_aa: ASSMKTPGLAKNIQY
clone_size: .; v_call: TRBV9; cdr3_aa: ASSVGRASTDTQY
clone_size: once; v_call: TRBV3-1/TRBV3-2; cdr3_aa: ASSRQGNTEAF
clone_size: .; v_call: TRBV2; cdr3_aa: ASSATYSYEQY
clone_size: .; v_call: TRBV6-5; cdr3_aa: ATGIGATSEKLF
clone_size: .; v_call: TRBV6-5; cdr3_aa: ASSSGTSVAYEQY
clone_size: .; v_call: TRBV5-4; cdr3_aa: ASSESFGSETQY
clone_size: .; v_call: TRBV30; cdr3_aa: AWSRGLTEAF
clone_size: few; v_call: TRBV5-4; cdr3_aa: ASSLSPSEETQY
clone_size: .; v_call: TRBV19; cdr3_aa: ASSPLAGGAYEQY
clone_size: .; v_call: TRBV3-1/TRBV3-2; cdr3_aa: ASSQAIRGRGYT
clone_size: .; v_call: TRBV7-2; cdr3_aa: ASSLNLGLAVEQY
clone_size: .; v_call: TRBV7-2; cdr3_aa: ASSGQRVQTDTQY
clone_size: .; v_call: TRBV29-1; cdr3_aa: SVEVPDQPQH
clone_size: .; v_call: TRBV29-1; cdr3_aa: SVSTVSGYT
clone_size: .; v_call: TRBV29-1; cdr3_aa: SAAGGEYEQY
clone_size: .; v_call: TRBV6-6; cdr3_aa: ASREGLAGVRELF
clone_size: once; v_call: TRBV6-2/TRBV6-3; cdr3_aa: ASSVLTSYEQY
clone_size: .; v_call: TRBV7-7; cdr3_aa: ASSFGQGTTNEKLF
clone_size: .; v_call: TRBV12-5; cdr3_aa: ASGLVAGGGQPQH
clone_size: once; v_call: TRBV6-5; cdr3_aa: ASSYHLDRGYTEAF
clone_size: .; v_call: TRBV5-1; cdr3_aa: ASSDRGLEAF
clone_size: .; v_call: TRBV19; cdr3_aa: ASSSGTGVVYNSPLH
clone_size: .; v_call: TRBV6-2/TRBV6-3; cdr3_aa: ASSYSGGQAF
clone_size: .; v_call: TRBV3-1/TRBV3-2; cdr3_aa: ASMGLAGDTQY
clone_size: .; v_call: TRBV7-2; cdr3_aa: ASSSLQGSYNSPLH
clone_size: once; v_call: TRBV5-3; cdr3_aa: ARSLLHNEQF
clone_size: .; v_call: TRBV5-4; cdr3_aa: AAHGGVLAGELF
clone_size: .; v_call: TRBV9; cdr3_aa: ASSVEPSGTYEQY
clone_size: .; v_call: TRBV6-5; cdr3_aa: ASRVKRGLWGEQY